The sequence of this T cell receptor beta chain was determined in a study of radiation and T cells in renal cell carcinoma. About the research overall: Nephrectomy followed 15 Gy stereotactic body radiation by 4 weeks. Study results and caveats: In blood, top tumor clones expanded by 2 weeks, shrinking by 4.

This CDR3 is built from 14 residues. Per germline, CDR1 SGHRS and CDR2 YFSETQ. The V and J ends lost 2 bases and 5 bases respectively, with 13 bases between them. Sequencing was performed with immunoSEQ multiplex PCR; in TCRdb, only in-frame clones are kept and a portion is missing. The table records under 150,000 clones, approximately 78% of them present only once. Time point: blood 2 weeks post-SBRT. The treatment: 15 Gy SBRT to primary tumor, nephrectomy 4 weeks later. After SBRT, blood was collected at 2 and 4 weeks, plus baseline. The patient's renal cell carcinoma had clear cell pathology. This clone was recorded once. Its specificity is unknown.

The chain links TRBV5-1 to TRBJ1-2; TRBD1 is a possible D gene (6 bases). This sequence was found in a woman aged 55-69 years with renal cell carcinoma. The sequenced sample was blood, obtained from a patient whose treatment included radiotherapy and nephrectomy. The CDR3 DNA sequence: TGCGCCAGCAGCTTAGGGACACTGGTTTATGGCTACACCTTC. It specifies CASSLGTLVYGYTF.